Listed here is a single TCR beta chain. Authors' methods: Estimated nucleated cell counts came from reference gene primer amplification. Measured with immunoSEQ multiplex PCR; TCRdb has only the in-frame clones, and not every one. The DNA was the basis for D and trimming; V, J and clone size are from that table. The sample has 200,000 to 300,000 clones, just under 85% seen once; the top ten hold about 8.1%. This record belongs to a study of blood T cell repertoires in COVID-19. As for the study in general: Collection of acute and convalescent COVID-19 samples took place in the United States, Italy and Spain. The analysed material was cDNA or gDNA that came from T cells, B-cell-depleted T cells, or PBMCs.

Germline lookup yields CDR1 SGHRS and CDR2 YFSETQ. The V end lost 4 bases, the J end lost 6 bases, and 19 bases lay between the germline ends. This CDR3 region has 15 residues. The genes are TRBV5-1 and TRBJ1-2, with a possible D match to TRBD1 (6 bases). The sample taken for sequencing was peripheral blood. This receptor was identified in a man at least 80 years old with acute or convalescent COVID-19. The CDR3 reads CASSPGQLPGDGYTF. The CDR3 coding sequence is TGCGCCAGCAGCCCCGGACAGCTACCCGGAGATGGCTACACCTTC.